The 11 T cell receptor beta chains in this list originate from one sample, sequenced in a study of vaccination effects on CD4 cells after COVID-19. Their antigens remain unidentified. The protocol was immunoSEQ multiplex PCR, while the TCRdb copy is restricted to in-frame clones and leaves out a portion. The sample yields 40,000 or so clones, roughly 80% seen once. The ViraFEST assay expanded antigen-specific CD4+ T cells with viral peptide pools before sequencing. Culture lasted over 9 days before CD4+ T cell isolation. SARS-CoV-2 infected the person between March and December 2020, as confirmed by PCR. This specimen was CD4+ T cells from PBMCs cultured with a peptide pool, taken before COVID-19 vaccination. These receptors were collected from a human donor who had a prior SARS-CoV-2 infection.

This clone was recorded a few times. The chain couples TRBV10-3 to TRBJ2-3; 10 positions agree with TRBD2. V lost 10 bases and J lost 4; bases outside the gene matches: 8. The V gene's germline CDR1 is ENHRY and CDR2 SYGVKD. The length of the CDR3 is 14 residues. This chain's CDR3 is CATGSGRDADTQYF. CDR3 in DNA: TGTGCCACCGGAAGCGGGAGGGACGCAGATACGCAGTATTTT.

The gene calls are TRBV7-9 and TRBJ1-3; D is unclear. Per the germline V gene, CDR1 is SEHNR and CDR2 is FQNEAQ (reference sequence). V dropped 2 bases and J dropped 4 bases, with 15 bases sitting between them. CDR3 length: 16 residues. CDR3 nucleotides: TGTGCCAGCAGCTTACTCCGTCTTGGGCCAGGAAACACCATATATTTT. It yields the protein CASSLLRLGPGNTIYF.

The CDR3 spells CASSLVRDGQPQHF. In DNA form, the CDR3 reads TGTGCCAGCAGCTTAGTCAGGGATGGACAGCCCCAGCATTTT. This chain uses TRBV7-2 with TRBJ1-5, with D maybe TRBD1 (5 bases). V lost 1 base to trimming and J lost 7 bases, with 11 bases between them. Per the germline V gene, CDR1 is SGHTA and CDR2 is FQGNSA. The length of the CDR3 is 14 residues.

The chain couples TRBV9 to TRBJ1-4; D gene ambiguous. Germline V gives CDR1 SGDLS, CDR2 YYNGEE. Trimming removed 0 bases from V and 7 bases from J, with 13 bases in between. The CDR3 has 15 residues. As DNA, the CDR3 is TGTGCCAGCAGCGTAGAAAAGTCGTTTAGTGAAAAACTGTTTTTT. Residues: CASSVEKSFSEKLFF.

Only one count was recorded for this clone. The chain is built from TRBV5-5 and TRBJ1-6, with TRBD1 identical over 7 bases. This CDR3 contains 16 residues. CDR1 and CDR2 (germline): SGHKS, YYEKEE (reference sequence). J lost 8 bases, V lost 0 bases, and 8 bases had no gene match. The DNA of the CDR3 is TGTGCCAGCAGCTTGGCCCTACAGGGGAGGTATTCACCCCTCCACTTT. Translation gives CASSLALQGRYSPLHF.

This clone was counted a few times. J is TRBJ1-2 and V is TRBV27; D might be TRBD1 (6 bases). Deletions cut 5 bases from V and 1 base from J, with 20 bases between. The length of the CDR3 is 17 residues. Germline V gene data show CDR1 as MNHEY and CDR2 as SMNVEV (reference sequence). The CDR3 DNA is TGTGCCAGCAGTCGGCGCGGGGGCGAACAACTTAACTATGGCTACACCTTC. Its translation: CASSRRGGEQLNYGYTF.

This chain joins TRBV11-2 and TRBJ2-7; 8 nucleotides line up with TRBD2. This CDR3 is built from 15 residues. Germline V gene lookup returns CDR1 SGHAT and CDR2 FQNNGV. The junction had 4 bases not matched to a gene; V was cut back by 1 base and J by 2 bases. CDR3 sequence (DNA): TGTGCCAGCAGCTTAGGGGTAGCGGGGACCTACGAGCAGTACTTC. Translated: CASSLGVAGTYEQYF.

The chain employs TRBV20-1 and TRBJ2-1, with a tentative D call TRBD1 (6 bases). This CDR3 has 12 amino acids. The ends were cut back, 3 bases at V and 8 bases at J, with 11 bases in the middle. Germline-derived CDR1 and CDR2 are DFQATT and SNEGSKA (reference sequence). The CDR3 DNA reads TGCAGTGCTAGTGAGGGGGATGATGAGCAGTTCTTC. Encoded protein: CSASEGDDEQFF.

This clone was found a few times. J is TRBJ2-7 and V is TRBV3-1 (or the pseudogene TRBV3-2), with unresolved D. The CDR3 sequence is 13 residues long. V dropped 1 base and J dropped 3 bases, with 7 bases sitting between them. Germline V gene sequence: CDR1 LGHDT, CDR2 YNNKEL (reference sequence). CDR3 coding DNA: TGTGCCAGCAGCCAAGGCGCCGGCTACGAGCAGTACTTC. Translation: CASSQGAGYEQYF.

In this sample, this clone turned up a few times. The V call is TRBV6-5, the J call TRBJ2-7; 11 positions agree with TRBD2. The CDR3 consists of 13 residues. In germline, CDR1 is MNHEY, CDR2 SVGAGI. The V and J ends lost 6 bases and 3 bases, in that order; junction bases with no gene match: 1. The CDR3 protein is CASRLAGVYEQYF. CDR3 in DNA: TGTGCCAGCAGACTAGCGGGAGTCTACGAGCAGTACTTC.

The rearrangement joins TRBV6-5 to TRBJ2-3, with TRBD2 matching 8 bases. This CDR3 spans 14 amino acids. The ends lost 2 bases at V and 5 bases at J; junction bases unmatched: 3. Germline V gene sequence: CDR1 MNHEY, CDR2 SVGAGI. Here the CDR3 DNA reads TGTGCCAGCAGTTACAGCGGGAGTCAAGATACGCAGTATTTT. It encodes CASSYSGSQDTQYF.